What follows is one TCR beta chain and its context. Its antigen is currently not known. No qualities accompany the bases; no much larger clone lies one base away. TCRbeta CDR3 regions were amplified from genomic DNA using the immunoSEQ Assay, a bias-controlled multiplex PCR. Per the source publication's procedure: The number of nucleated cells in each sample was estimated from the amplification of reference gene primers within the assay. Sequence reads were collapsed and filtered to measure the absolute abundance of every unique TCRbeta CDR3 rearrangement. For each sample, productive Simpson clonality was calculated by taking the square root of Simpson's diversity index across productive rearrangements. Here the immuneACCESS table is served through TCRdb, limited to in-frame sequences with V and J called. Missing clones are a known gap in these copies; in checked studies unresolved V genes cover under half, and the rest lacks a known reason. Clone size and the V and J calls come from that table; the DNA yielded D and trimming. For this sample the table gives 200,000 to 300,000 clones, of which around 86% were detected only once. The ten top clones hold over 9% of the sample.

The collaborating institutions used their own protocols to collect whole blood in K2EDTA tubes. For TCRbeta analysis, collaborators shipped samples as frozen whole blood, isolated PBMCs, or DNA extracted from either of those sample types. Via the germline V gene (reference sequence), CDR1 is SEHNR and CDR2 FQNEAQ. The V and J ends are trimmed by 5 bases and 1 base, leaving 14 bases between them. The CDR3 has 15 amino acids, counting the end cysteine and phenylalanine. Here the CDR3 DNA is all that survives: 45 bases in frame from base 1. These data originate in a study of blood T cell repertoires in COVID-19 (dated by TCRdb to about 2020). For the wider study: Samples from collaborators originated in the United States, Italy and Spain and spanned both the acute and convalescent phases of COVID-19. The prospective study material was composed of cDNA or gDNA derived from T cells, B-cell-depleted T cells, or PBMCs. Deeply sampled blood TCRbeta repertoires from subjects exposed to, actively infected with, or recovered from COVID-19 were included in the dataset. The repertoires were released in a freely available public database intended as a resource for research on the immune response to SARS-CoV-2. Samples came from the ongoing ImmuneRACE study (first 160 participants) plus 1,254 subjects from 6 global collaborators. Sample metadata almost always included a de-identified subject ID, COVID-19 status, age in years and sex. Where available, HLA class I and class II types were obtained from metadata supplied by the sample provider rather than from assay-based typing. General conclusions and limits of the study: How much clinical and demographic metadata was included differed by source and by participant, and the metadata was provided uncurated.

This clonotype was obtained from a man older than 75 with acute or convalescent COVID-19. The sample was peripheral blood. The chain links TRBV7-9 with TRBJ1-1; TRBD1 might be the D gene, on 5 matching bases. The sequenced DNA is TGTGCCAGCAGCCACACGCCAGGACAGAACACTGAAGCTTTCTTT. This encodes CASSHTPGQNTEAFF.